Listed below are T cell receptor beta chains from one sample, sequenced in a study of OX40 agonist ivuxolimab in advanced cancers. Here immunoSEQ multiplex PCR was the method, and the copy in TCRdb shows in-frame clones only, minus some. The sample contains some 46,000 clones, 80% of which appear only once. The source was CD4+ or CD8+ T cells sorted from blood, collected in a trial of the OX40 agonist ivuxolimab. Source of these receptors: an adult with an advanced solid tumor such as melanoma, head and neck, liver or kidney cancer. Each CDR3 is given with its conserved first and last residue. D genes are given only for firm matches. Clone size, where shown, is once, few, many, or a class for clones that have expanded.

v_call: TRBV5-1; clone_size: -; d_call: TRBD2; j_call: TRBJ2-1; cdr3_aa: CASSSNGGLVYEGRFF; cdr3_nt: TGCGCCAGCAGCTCGAATGGGGGACTAGTATACGAGGGGCGGTTCTTC
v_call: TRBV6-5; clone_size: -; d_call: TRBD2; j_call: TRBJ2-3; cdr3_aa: CASSYPLAGSDTQYF; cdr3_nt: TGTGCCAGCAGTTATCCCCTAGCGGGGTCAGATACGCAGTATTTT
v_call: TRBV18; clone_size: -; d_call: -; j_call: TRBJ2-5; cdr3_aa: CASSPGASQETQYF; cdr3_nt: TGTGCCAGCTCACCCGGGGCTTCCCAAGAGACCCAGTACTTC
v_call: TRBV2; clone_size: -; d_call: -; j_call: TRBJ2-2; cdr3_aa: CASGQAVTGELFF; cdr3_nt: TGTGCCAGCGGGCAGGCCGTGACCGGGGAGCTGTTTTTT
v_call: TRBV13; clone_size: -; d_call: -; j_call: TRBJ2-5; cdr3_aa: CASSLYQGLRTQYF; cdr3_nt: TGTGCCAGCAGCTTATATCAGGGCCTGAGAACCCAGTACTTC
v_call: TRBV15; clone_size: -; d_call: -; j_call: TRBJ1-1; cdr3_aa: CATSRGDENTEAFF; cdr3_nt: TGTGCCACCAGCAGAGGAGACGAGAACACTGAAGCTTTCTTT
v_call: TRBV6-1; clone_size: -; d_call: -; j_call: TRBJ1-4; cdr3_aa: CASHSSTNEKLFF; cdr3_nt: TGTGCCAGCCACAGCTCAACTAATGAAAAACTGTTTTTT
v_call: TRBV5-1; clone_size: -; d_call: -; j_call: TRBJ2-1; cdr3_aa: CASSLTSTSYNEQFF; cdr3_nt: TGCGCCAGCAGCTTGACTAGTACCTCCTACAATGAGCAGTTCTTC
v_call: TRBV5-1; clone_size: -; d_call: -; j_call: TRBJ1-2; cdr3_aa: CASSKLGGSNYGYTF; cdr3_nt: TGCGCCAGCAGCAAGCTGGGCGGATCTAACTATGGCTACACCTTC
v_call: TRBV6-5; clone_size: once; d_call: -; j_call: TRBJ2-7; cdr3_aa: CASSYSGHPEYEQYF; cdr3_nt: TGTGCCAGCAGTTACTCGGGGCATCCAGAATACGAGCAGTACTTC
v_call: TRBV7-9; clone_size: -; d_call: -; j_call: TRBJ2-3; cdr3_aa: CASSFELGTDTQYF; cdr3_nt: TGTGCCAGCAGCTTTGAACTAGGCACAGATACGCAGTATTTT
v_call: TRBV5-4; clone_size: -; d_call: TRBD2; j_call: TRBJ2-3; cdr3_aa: CASSSGTTSGDTQYF; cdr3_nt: TGTGCCAGCAGCTCCGGGACTACCTCGGGAGATACGCAGTATTTT
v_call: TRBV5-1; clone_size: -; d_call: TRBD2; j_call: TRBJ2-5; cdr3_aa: CASSATTSGGGETQYF; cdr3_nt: TGCGCCAGCAGCGCGACGACTAGCGGGGGCGGGGAGACCCAGTACTTC
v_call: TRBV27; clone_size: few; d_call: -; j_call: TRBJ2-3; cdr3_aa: CASSLRRGQDTQYF; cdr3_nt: TGTGCCAGCAGTTTGCGGCGGGGGCAAGATACGCAGTATTTT
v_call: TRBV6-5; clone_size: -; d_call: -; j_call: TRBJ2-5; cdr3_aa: CASSRARETQYF; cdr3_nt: TGTGCCAGCAGCCGCGCTCGCGAGACCCAGTACTTC
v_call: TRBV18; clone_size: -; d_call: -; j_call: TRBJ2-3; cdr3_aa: CASSPGFTDTQYF; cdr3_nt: TGTGCCAGCTCACCAGGGTTTACAGATACGCAGTATTTT
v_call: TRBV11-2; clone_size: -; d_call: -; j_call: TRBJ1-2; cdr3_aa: CASSLGQASPASF; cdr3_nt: TGTGCCAGCAGCTTAGGGCAGGCCTCGCCGGCAAGCTTC
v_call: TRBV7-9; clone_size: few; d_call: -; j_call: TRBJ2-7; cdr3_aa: CASSPLGPYEQYF; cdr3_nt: TGTGCCAGCAGCCCCCTAGGGCCCTACGAGCAGTACTTC
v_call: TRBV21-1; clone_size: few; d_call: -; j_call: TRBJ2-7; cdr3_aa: CASSNGRGSPYEQYF; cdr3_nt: TGTGCCAGCAGCAATGGTCGGGGAAGCCCCTACGAGCAGTACTTC
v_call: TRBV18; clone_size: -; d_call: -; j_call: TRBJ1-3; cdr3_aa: CASSLGTLSSGNTIYF; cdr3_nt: TGTGCCAGCTCACTCGGGACACTGAGCTCTGGAAACACCATATATTTT
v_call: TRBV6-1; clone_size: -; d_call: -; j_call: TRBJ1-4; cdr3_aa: CASSEVNEKLFF; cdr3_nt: TGTGCCAGCAGTGAAGTGAATGAAAAACTGTTTTTT
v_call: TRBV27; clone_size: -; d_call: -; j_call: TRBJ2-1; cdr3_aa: CASSLVGGGNEQFF; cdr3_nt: TGTGCCAGCAGTTTAGTAGGGGGAGGCAATGAGCAGTTCTTC
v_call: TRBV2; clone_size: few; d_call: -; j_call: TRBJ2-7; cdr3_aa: CASNFGYSYEQYF; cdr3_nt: TGTGCCAGCAATTTTGGCTACTCCTACGAGCAGTACTTC
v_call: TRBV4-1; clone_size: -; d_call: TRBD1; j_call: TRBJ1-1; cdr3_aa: CASSPQGGEAFF; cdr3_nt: TGCGCCAGCAGCCCCCAGGGGGGTGAAGCTTTCTTT
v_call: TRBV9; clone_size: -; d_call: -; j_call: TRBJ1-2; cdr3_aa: CASSVGGAGADYGYTF; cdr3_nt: TGTGCCAGCAGCGTAGGAGGAGCAGGGGCGGACTATGGCTACACCTTC
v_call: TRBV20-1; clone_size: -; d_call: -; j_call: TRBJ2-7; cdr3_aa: CSALTSYEQYF; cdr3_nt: TGCAGTGCCCTCACCTCCTACGAGCAGTACTTC
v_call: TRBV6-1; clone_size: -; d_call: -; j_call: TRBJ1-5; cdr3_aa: CASSHGTHSNQPQHF; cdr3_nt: TGTGCCAGCAGTCACGGGACGCATAGCAATCAGCCCCAGCATTTT
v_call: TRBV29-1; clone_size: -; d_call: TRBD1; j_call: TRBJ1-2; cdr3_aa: CSVGGQGASGYTF; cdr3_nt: TGCAGCGTTGGGGGGCAGGGGGCAAGCGGCTACACCTTC
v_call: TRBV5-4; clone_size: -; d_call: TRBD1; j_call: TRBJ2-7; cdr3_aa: CASTRDRDRAEQYF; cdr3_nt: TGTGCCAGCACCAGAGACAGGGATCGAGCCGAGCAGTACTTC
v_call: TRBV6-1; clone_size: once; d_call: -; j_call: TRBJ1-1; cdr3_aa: CASSWGSLNTEAFF; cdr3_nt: TGTGCCAGCAGTTGGGGGAGTCTCAACACTGAAGCTTTCTTT
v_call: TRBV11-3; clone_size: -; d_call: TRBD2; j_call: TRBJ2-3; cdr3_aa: CASSLAGGPDTQYF; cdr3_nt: TGTGCCAGCAGCCTAGCGGGGGGGCCAGATACGCAGTATTTT
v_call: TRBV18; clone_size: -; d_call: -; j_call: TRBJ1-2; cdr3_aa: CASSPKASRGGYTF; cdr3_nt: TGTGCCAGCTCACCAAAGGCCTCCCGGGGAGGCTACACCTTC